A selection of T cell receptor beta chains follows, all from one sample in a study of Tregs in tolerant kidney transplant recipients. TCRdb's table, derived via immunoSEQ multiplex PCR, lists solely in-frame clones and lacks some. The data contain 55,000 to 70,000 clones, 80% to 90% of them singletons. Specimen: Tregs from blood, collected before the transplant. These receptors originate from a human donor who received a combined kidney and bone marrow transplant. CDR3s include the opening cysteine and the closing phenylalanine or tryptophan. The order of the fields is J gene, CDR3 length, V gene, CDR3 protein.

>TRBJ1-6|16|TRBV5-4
CASSLRRGGGYSPLHF
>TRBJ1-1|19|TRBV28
CASSRTGLPLGQGNTEAFF
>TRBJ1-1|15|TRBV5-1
CASSIQGSMNTEAFF
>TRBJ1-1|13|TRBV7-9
CASSSKYRAEAFF
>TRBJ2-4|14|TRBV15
CATSRDQVGDIQYF
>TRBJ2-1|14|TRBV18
CASRHDPPVNEQFF
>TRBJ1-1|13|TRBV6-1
CASSPAMNTEAFF
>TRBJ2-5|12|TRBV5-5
CASSVLQETQYF
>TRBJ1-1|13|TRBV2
CASSVDGNTEAFF
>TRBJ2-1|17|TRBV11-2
CASSPPLSGGSYNEQFF
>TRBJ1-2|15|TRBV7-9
CASSLASGQGTGYTF
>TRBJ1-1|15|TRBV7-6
CASSLVASQNTEAFF
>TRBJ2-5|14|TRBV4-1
CASSLAGGGKTQYF
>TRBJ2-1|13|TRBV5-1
CASSLGDYNEQFF
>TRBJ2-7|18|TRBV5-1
CASSLPRTGRGERYEQYF